These T cell receptor beta chains were read from a single sample in a study of beta chain features in type 1 diabetes. The repertoire was sequenced with immunoSEQ multiplex PCR; TCRdb's copy has only in-frame clones and lacks some. The sample lists under 250,000 clones; roughly 10% were seen once. Sequencing was performed on central memory CD4+ T cells from blood. The receptors originated from a man younger than 30 in good health. Both conserved end residues are part of each CDR3. The D gene is left open where the match is weak. Where a row states a size, it is once, few, many or the class of an expanded clone; other rows omit it.

clone_size d_call j_call v_call cdr3_aa cdr3_nt
many NA TRBJ2-5 TRBV11-2 CASSLTRLGETQYF TGTGCCAGCAGCTTAACGCGGTTAGGAGAGACCCAGTACTTC
NA NA TRBJ2-5 TRBV2 CASSGQGQETQYF TGTGCCAGCAGTGGGCAGGGGCAGGAGACCCAGTACTTC
few NA TRBJ2-5 TRBV18 CASSPPEVVETQYF TGTGCCAGCTCACCACCGGAAGTTGTGGAGACCCAGTACTTC
NA NA TRBJ2-7 TRBV20-1 CSASHSEQYF TGCAGTGCTAGCCATAGCGAGCAGTACTTC
NA NA TRBJ2-7 TRBV6-6 CAISPRGSYYEQYF TGTGCCATCAGCCCCAGGGGCAGTTACTACGAGCAGTACTTC
few NA TRBJ1-5 TRBV30 CAWSVAGNQPQHF TGTGCCTGGAGTGTGGCGGGAAATCAGCCCCAGCATTTT
few NA TRBJ2-3 TRBV15 CATTRTGTDTQYF TGTGCCACCACCCGCACTGGCACAGATACGCAGTATTTT
many TRBD1 TRBJ2-5 TRBV7-9 CASSPSGTGYRETQYF TGTGCCAGCAGCCCTTCCGGGACAGGGTATAGGGAGACCCAGTACTTC
NA NA TRBJ1-1 TRBV29-1 CSVVGLGNTEAFF TGCAGCGTTGTAGGGCTGGGGAACACTGAAGCTTTCTTT
few NA TRBJ1-5 TRBV19 CASSISGGSNQPQHF TGTGCCAGTAGTATATCCGGGGGCAGCAATCAGCCCCAGCATTTT
few NA TRBJ2-7 TRBV7-2 CASSHGSYEQYF TGTGCCAGCAGCCACGGCTCCTACGAGCAGTACTTC
NA NA TRBJ2-1 TRBV7-2 CASSLADEQFF TGTGCCAGCAGCTTAGCCGATGAGCAGTTCTTC
NA NA TRBJ2-5 TRBV20-1 CSAKEKETQYF TGCAGTGCTAAGGAAAAAGAGACCCAGTACTTC
NA NA TRBJ2-1 TRBV27 CASTLRRDISNEQFF TGTGCCAGCACCCTTCGCCGGGACATATCCAATGAGCAGTTCTTC
few NA TRBJ2-3 TRBV28 CASCRTASTDTQYF TGTGCCAGCTGCCGAACTGCTAGCACAGATACGCAGTATTTT